This T cell receptor beta chain was identified in a study of post-analysis software for immune sequencing data. Germline V gene data show CDR1 as SEHNR and CDR2 as FQNEAQ (reference sequence). This CDR3 has 13 residues. With 4 bases removed from V and 7 bases from J, the gap between germline ends came to 14 bases. Carried by the TCR beta cDNA libraries were unique molecular identifiers. TCRdb called the PCR reads again in MiXCR, with one record for every CDR3 protein. The table shows around 150,000 distinct CDR3 sequences, with approximately 35% occurring only once. The sequence derives from a girl aged 10-17 years with multiple sclerosis. J is TRBJ2-7 and V is TRBV7-9; D is possibly TRBD1 (6 bases). The sequenced sample was blood, obtained after autologous hematopoietic stem cell transplantation. CDR3 in amino acids: CASSSRRTGEQYF. In DNA form, the CDR3 reads TGTGCCAGCAGCTCCCGGAGAACAGGGGAGCAGTACTTC.